The 27 T cell receptor beta chains listed next were all sequenced from one sample in a study of blood T cell repertoires in COVID-19. The repertoire was sequenced with immunoSEQ multiplex PCR; TCRdb's copy has only in-frame clones and lacks some. The repertoire holds fewer than 50,000 clones, with nearly 90% as singletons. Sequenced: peripheral blood. These receptors were taken from a man in his fifties or sixties with active or convalescent COVID-19.

The chain carries TRBV28 and TRBJ2-7; possibly TRBD2 for D (6 bases). Germline V gene lookup returns CDR1 MDHEN and CDR2 SYDVKM. The V end was cut by 1 base, the J end by 4 bases, with 20 bases between. The CDR3 extends over 17 amino acids. CDR3 sequence reads: CASSLSMGSGGRYEQYF. As DNA, the CDR3 is TGTGCCAGCAGTTTATCAATGGGATCCGGAGGGAGGTACGAGCAGTACTTC.

This chain connects TRBV11-2 to TRBJ2-3, with TRBD2 matching 9 bases. V lost 5 bases and J lost 3; bases outside the gene matches: 6. Germline CDR1 and CDR2: SGHAT and FQNNGV. CDR3 length equals 15 residues. The CDR3 nucleotides read TGTGCCAGCAGCCAGATAGCGGGAGAGACAGATACGCAGTATTTT. Translation gives CASSQIAGETDTQYF. Full variable domain (remainder filled in from reference TRBV11-2 and TRBJ2-3): EAGVAQSPRYKIIEKRQSVAFWCNPISGHATLYWYQQILGQGPKLLIQFQNNGVVDDSQLPKDRFSAERLKGVDSTLKIQPAKLEDSAVYLCASSQIAGETDTQYFGPGTRLTVL.

This chain links TRBV27 with TRBJ2-7, with 8 bases lining up with TRBD2. This CDR3 has 16 amino acids. Germline loops: CDR1 MNHEY, CDR2 SMNVEV (reference sequence). V gave up 5 bases and J gave up 1 base; unmatched junction bases: 10. DNA of the CDR3: TGTGCCAGCAGTCACGGGGGGAGCGGGAGTTCCTACGAGCAGTACTTC. Protein: CASSHGGSGSSYEQYF.

The genes are TRBV18 and TRBJ2-3; no firm D call. This CDR3 contains 13 residues. The germline CDR1 and CDR2 sequences are KGHSH and LQKENI. Trimming pared 4 bases from V and 2 bases from J, leaving 7 bases between. CDR3 residues: CASSLGLTDTQYF. The CDR3 DNA reads as TGTGCCAGCTCACTGGGCCTCACAGATACGCAGTATTTT.

The chain has TRBV19 and TRBJ1-5; D not certain. The CDR3 length is 14 residues. V gave up 1 base and J gave up 5 bases, with 9 bases separating them. Looked up from germline, CDR1 is LNHDA and CDR2 is SQIVND (reference sequence). The CDR3 nucleotides read TGTGCCAGTAGTATAGGAGGTGGAGATCAGCCCCAGCATTTT. It specifies CASSIGGGDQPQHF.

The chain uses TRBV5-1 and TRBJ2-2; 7 nucleotides agree with TRBD1. Trimming removed 0 bases from V and 2 bases from J; junction bases left unmatched: 4. Germline V gene lookup returns CDR1 SGHRS and CDR2 YFSETQ. The CDR3 has 16 amino acids. This CDR3 reads CASSLAGQTNTGELFF. CDR3 nucleotides: TGCGCCAGCAGCTTGGCGGGACAGACTAACACCGGGGAGCTGTTTTTT.

This chain links TRBV7-8 with TRBJ2-1; the match to TRBD1 covers 10 bases. The V gene's germline CDR1 is SGHVS and CDR2 FQNEAQ. This CDR3 contains 15 residues. The trim removed 4 bases at V and 8 bases at J, leaving 8 bases unmatched. The CDR3 coding sequence is TGTGCCAGCAGCTATGGACAGGGGGTCACCCATGAGCAGTTCTTC. Translation gives CASSYGQGVTHEQFF. Together with reference TRBV7-8 and TRBJ2-1, the CDR3 gives the full variable domain: GAGVSQSPRYKVAKRGQDVALRCDPISGHVSLFWYQQALGQGPEFLTYFQNEAQLDKSGLPSDRFFAERPEGSVSTLKIQRTQQEDSAVYLCASSYGQGVTHEQFFGPGTRLTVL.

This CDR3 reads CASSSGDRGGSYEQYF. The CDR3 DNA is TGTGCCAGCAGCAGCGGGGACAGGGGGGGATCCTACGAGCAGTACTTC. The V gene is TRBV5-5, the J gene TRBJ2-7; 11 positions match TRBD1. With V trimmed by 4 bases and J by 1 base, 7 bases remained unmatched. The germline V gene encodes CDR1 SGHKS and CDR2 YYEKEE (reference sequence). The CDR3 has 16 amino acids.

In regard to this clone: Mismatch with germline at one junction end may stem from a read error. J is TRBJ2-3 and V is TRBV6-1; 9 bases line up with TRBD2. Germline V CDR1 and CDR2: MNHNS, SASEGT. The CDR3 extends over 15 amino acids. CDR3 nucleotides: TGTGCCAGCAGGGAAGGCGGGAGGGGAACAGATACGCAGTATTTT. Its translation: CASREGGRGTDTQYF.

The chain recombines TRBV21-1 with TRBJ2-1; the table's D call of TRBD2 was not tested on the DNA. TRBV21-1 is assigned pseudogene status. The CDR3 runs 19 residues. CDR3 amino acids: CASSKFASGDLDSYNEQFF. In DNA, the CDR3 is TGTGCCAGCAGCAAATTTGCTAGCGGAGACTTAGACTCCTACAATGAGCAGTTCTTC.

The chain couples TRBV5-4 to TRBJ1-2; D not resolved. The CDR3 has 15 residues. V was shortened by 0 bases and J by 2 bases, with 11 bases between the two germline ends. The germline gives CDR1 SGHNT, CDR2 YYREEE (reference sequence). CDR3 DNA sequence: TGTGCCAGCAGCTTGGAACACGGGGTGAACTATGGCTACACCTTC. Encoded protein: CASSLEHGVNYGYTF.

This clone occurred a few times. V gene TRBV9 combines with J gene TRBJ1-5, with D possibly being TRBD1 (5 bases). V was trimmed by 3 bases and J by 6 bases, leaving 13 bases between them. The CDR3 has 14 residues. Germline CDR1 SGDLS, CDR2 YYNGEE. CDR3 protein: CASSASGGGQPQHF. The CDR3 coding sequence is TGTGCCAGCAGCGCAAGCGGGGGTGGTCAGCCCCAGCATTTT.

The rearrangement links TRBV5-1 to TRBJ2-1, with D tentatively TRBD2 (6 bases). CDR1 and CDR2 from the germline V gene are SGHRS and YFSETQ. V was cut by 0 bases and J by 8 bases, with 18 bases left in between. This CDR3 contains 16 residues. The CDR3 DNA sequence: TGCGCCAGCAGCTTGGCCCTTACTAGCCTGGGCCATGAGCAGTTCTTC. It yields the protein CASSLALTSLGHEQFF.

The V call is TRBV5-1, the J call TRBJ2-3; 9 positions match TRBD2. V shed 0 bases, J shed 2 bases, and the junction held 4 bases outside the gene matches. The CDR3 length is 16 residues. Germline V gene data show CDR1 as SGHRS and CDR2 as YFSETQ. This CDR3 reads CASSLGLAENTDTQYF. The CDR3, as DNA: TGCGCCAGCAGCTTGGGACTAGCGGAAAACACAGATACGCAGTATTTT.

This rearrangement joins TRBV4-1 to TRBJ2-7; TRBD1 is a possible D gene (5 bases). The CDR3 covers 14 residues. Germline values: CDR1 MGHRA, CDR2 YSYEKL. Trimming stripped 0 bases from V and 5 bases from J, with 11 bases between. CDR3 coding DNA: TGCGCCAGCAGCCAAGAGGCAGGGATGGACGAGCAGTACTTC. The encoded protein is CASSQEAGMDEQYF.

The V and J genes are TRBV6-1 and TRBJ2-3; 9 bases match TRBD2. The CDR3 extends over 19 amino acids. Germline loops: CDR1 MNHNS, CDR2 SASEGT. The junction had 14 bases not matched to a gene; V was cut back by 2 bases and J by 2 bases. Here the CDR3 DNA reads TGTGCCAGCAGTGAACTGATAGCGGGAGCTTCTTACGCCACAGATACGCAGTATTTT. Residues: CASSELIAGASYATDTQYF.

The chain is built from TRBV11-3 and TRBJ2-5; TRBD2 might be the D (5 bases). V gave up 5 bases and J gave up 3 bases, with 10 bases separating them. The germline V gene has CDR1 SGHNT and CDR2 YENEEA. The CDR3 runs to 13 residues. The CDR3 loop is CASSQRTEETQYF. For the CDR3, the DNA is TGTGCCAGCAGCCAACGGACTGAAGAGACCCAGTACTTC.

CDR3 residues: CASRSRDTATEAFF. The CDR3 region has the DNA TGTGCCAGCAGAAGCCGGGACACCGCTACTGAAGCTTTCTTT. V and J are TRBV5-4 and TRBJ1-1; D perhaps matches TRBD1 (6 bases). This CDR3 region has 14 residues. Germline CDR1 and CDR2: SGHNT and YYREEE (reference sequence). V was cut by 5 bases and J by 5 bases, with 16 bases left in between.

The genes are TRBV3-1 (or the pseudogene TRBV3-2) and TRBJ2-3; D remains ambiguous. The CDR3 has 16 amino acids. Germline V lookup: CDR1 LGHDT, CDR2 YNNKEL (reference sequence). Trimming removed 1 base at V and 1 base at J, with 12 bases between. CDR3 sequence (DNA): TGTGCCAGCAGCCAAGGATCTACTGTACGCACAGATACGCAGTATTTT. Its protein product is CASSQGSTVRTDTQYF.

The chain's CDR3 is CASSQAVPGANVLTF. The CDR3 region has the DNA TGTGCCAGCAGCCAAGCCGTTCCTGGGGCCAACGTCCTGACTTTC. This chain joins TRBV14 and TRBJ2-6; D not resolved. CDR3 length equals 15 residues. Germline V gene data show CDR1 as SGHDN and CDR2 as FVKESK. V was shortened by 1 base and J by 2 bases, with 6 bases between the two germline ends.

This rearrangement joins TRBV6-5 to TRBJ1-3; possibly TRBD1 for D (6 bases). The CDR3 loop spans 15 amino acids. Trimming removed 5 bases from V and 3 bases from J, with 14 bases in between. Germline assignment: CDR1 MNHEY and CDR2 SVGAGI. This CDR3 is CASSRTEIFGNTIYF. CDR3 nucleotides: TGTGCCAGCAGTCGGACAGAGATCTTTGGAAACACCATATATTTT.

The V call is TRBV5-1, the J call TRBJ2-2, with 7 positions matching TRBD1. The CDR3 is made up of 16 amino acids. CDR1 and CDR2 (germline): SGHRS, YFSETQ. Trimming took 2 bases from V and 2 from J; bases not matched to a gene: 6. The CDR3 region is CASSFGRTGNTGELFF. The DNA of the CDR3 is TGCGCCAGCAGCTTCGGTAGGACAGGCAACACCGGGGAGCTGTTTTTT.

This chain's CDR3 is CASSERYSGNTIYF. The CDR3 DNA sequence: TGTGCCAGCAGTGAACGGTACTCTGGAAACACCATATATTTT. The genes are TRBV6-1 and TRBJ1-3; D ambiguous. The V end lost 2 bases, the J end lost 0 bases, and 5 bases lay between the germline ends. This CDR3 region has 14 residues. Germline-derived CDR1 and CDR2 are MNHNS and SASEGT.

The chain is built from TRBV28 and TRBJ2-5, with 16 bases fitting TRBD2. The CDR3 totals 17 residues. V lost 7 bases to trimming and J lost 4 bases; unmatched junction nucleotides: 9. Germline loops: CDR1 MDHEN, CDR2 SYDVKM. The CDR3 region has the DNA TGTGCCAGCATGGAGGGGACTAGCGGGAGGGTAGGAGAGACCCAGTACTTC. It is translated as CASMEGTSGRVGETQYF. Looking up the rest from reference TRBV28 and TRBJ2-5 gives the full variable domain: DVKVTQSSRYLVKRTGEKVFLECVQDMDHENMFWYRQDPGLGLRLIYFSYDVKMKEKGDIPEGYSVSREKKERFSLILESASTNQTSMYLCASMEGTSGRVGETQYFGPGTRLLVL.

The CDR3 sequence is CASSLNYGYTF. DNA of the CDR3: TGTGCCAGTAGTCTTAACTATGGCTACACCTTC. The chain uses TRBV19 and TRBJ1-2; D not certain. The germline V and J ends were trimmed by 5 bases and 1 base, with 2 bases remaining between them. The CDR3 has 11 amino acids. The germline CDR1 and CDR2 sequences are LNHDA and SQIVND (reference sequence).

The chain combines TRBV11-2 with TRBJ2-2, with 10 positions matching TRBD1. V trimming: 6 bases; J trimming: 5 bases; junction bases outside the gene matches: 18. The CDR3 loop spans 19 amino acids. Germline CDR1 reads SGHAT; CDR2 reads FQNNGV. This CDR3 is CASRHTLGVGQGKTGELFF. CDR3 bases: TGTGCCAGCAGACACACACTAGGAGTGGGACAGGGGAAGACCGGGGAGCTGTTTTTT.

The chain combines TRBV5-1 with TRBJ2-1, with a possible D match to TRBD2 (5 bases). From germline, CDR1 is SGHRS and CDR2 YFSETQ. Trimming left V 4 bases short and J 4 bases short, with 15 bases between. CDR3 length: 15 amino acids. In DNA form, the CDR3 reads TGCGCCAGCAGCCTCCTCGGACGGGATTACAATGAGCAGTTCTTC. Its protein product is CASSLLGRDYNEQFF.